The 21 T cell receptor beta chains reported below all come from one sample, sequenced in a study of Ad26.COV2.S vaccination and SARS-CoV-2 variants. TCRdb's copy holds only in-frame clones and misses some; the assay was immunoSEQ multiplex PCR. The repertoire holds around 450,000 clones, with 80% to 95% as singletons. As to treatment: over 15 received Ad26.COV2.S at low or high dose, single or two shots; 5 received placebo; per-sample allocation not given. Day 63 following the first vaccine or placebo injection was when the samples were taken. This specimen consisted of peripheral blood, obtained in a trial of Ad26.COV2.S vaccine versus placebo. The receptors stem from a person between 18 and 65 years old who received the Ad26.COV2.S COVID-19 vaccine or a placebo.

The chain couples TRBV27 to TRBJ2-5; 7 bases align to TRBD2. Trimming took 6 bases from V and 7 from J; bases not matched to a gene: 5. The CDR3 consists of 12 residues. Germline V gene sequence: CDR1 MNHEY, CDR2 SMNVEV (reference sequence). The CDR3 sequence is CASRGGLGTQYF. For the CDR3, the DNA is TGTGCCAGCAGGGGAGGGTTGGGGACCCAGTACTTC.

A single count supports this clone. The genes are TRBV4-3 and TRBJ2-5; TRBD1 matches at 10 bases. Germline loops: CDR1 LGHNA, CDR2 YSLEER. J lost 5 bases, V lost 4 bases, and 7 bases had no gene match. This CDR3 has 15 amino acids. The CDR3 nucleotides read TGCGCCAGCAGCCGTGAACGGACAGGGGGGGAGACCCAGTACTTC. This gives the protein CASSRERTGGETQYF.

DNA for the CDR3: TGTGCCAGCAGCTTAACAGTCAACGGTGGAAACACCATATATTTT. Amino acid sequence: CASSLTVNGGNTIYF. J is TRBJ1-3 and V is TRBV11-2; no reliable D call. The CDR3 spans 15 residues. Germline values: CDR1 SGHAT, CDR2 FQNNGV. V was clipped by 2 bases and J by 3 bases, with 11 bases between them. The variable domain in full, completed from reference TRBV11-2 and TRBJ1-3, reads EAGVAQSPRYKIIEKRQSVAFWCNPISGHATLYWYQQILGQGPKLLIQFQNNGVVDDSQLPKDRFSAERLKGVDSTLKIQPAKLEDSAVYLCASSLTVNGGNTIYFGEGSWLTVV.

This clone was observed once. The chain couples TRBV4-2 to TRBJ2-7; TRBD1 matches 7 bases. There are 16 residues in the CDR3. The V segment lost 4 bases and the J segment 5 bases; nucleotides outside the gene matches: 14. Germline V CDR1 and CDR2: LGHNA, YNFKEQ. CDR3 loop: CASSLARQGTDDEQYF. The CDR3 DNA follows: TGTGCCAGCAGCCTAGCTCGACAGGGTACAGACGACGAGCAGTACTTC.

The J gene is TRBJ2-7, the V gene TRBV10-3; the match to TRBD1 covers 12 bases. Losses at the gene ends were 6 bases for V and 0 bases for J; bases not matched to a gene: 0. Germline V CDR1 and CDR2: ENHRY, SYGVKD. The CDR3 contains 14 residues. The CDR3: CAIRGQGASYEQYF. CDR3 DNA: TGTGCCATCAGGGGACAGGGGGCCTCCTACGAGCAGTACTTC.

The V gene is TRBV7-2, the J gene TRBJ2-5; 8 nucleotides line up with TRBD2. This CDR3 is built from 15 residues. V lost 5 bases to trimming and J lost 5 bases; unmatched junction nucleotides: 10. CDR1 and CDR2 from the germline V gene are SGHTA and FQGNSA. The CDR3 DNA reads TGTGCCAGCAGCAATCGACCAGCGGGAGTGGAGACCCAGTACTTC. Its protein product is CASSNRPAGVETQYF.

The rearrangement joins TRBV2 to TRBJ2-5; perhaps TRBD1 as D (6 bases). The CDR3 loop spans 14 amino acids. CDR1 is SNHLY and CDR2 is FYNNEI in the germline V gene. Trimming removed 2 bases from V and 2 bases from J, with 9 bases in between. For the CDR3, the DNA is TGTGCCAGCAGTGAATACAGGGTTCAAGAGACCCAGTACTTC. It encodes CASSEYRVQETQYF.

This clone has only one observation. V and J are TRBV12-3 or TRBV12-4 and TRBJ2-7, with D perhaps given as TRBD1 or TRBD2 (5 bases each). The CDR3 runs to 12 residues. Between the trimmed V and J ends, which lost 6 bases and 1 base, there was a span of 7 bases. The CDR3 region is CASRWGSYEQYF. The DNA for the CDR3 is TGTGCCAGCAGATGGGGGTCCTACGAGCAGTACTTC.

V is TRBV29-1 and J is TRBJ1-1, with D hard to call. The CDR3 contains 11 residues. V lost 1 base and J lost 0, with 0 bases in between. CDR1 SQVTM and CDR2 ANQGSEA come from the germline V gene. CDR3 amino acids: CSVEVNTEAFF. Written as DNA, the CDR3 is TGCAGCGTTGAAGTGAACACTGAAGCTTTCTTT.

V and J are TRBV5-1 and TRBJ1-2; D may be TRBD1 (6 bases). The V gene's germline CDR1 is SGHRS and CDR2 YFSETQ. There are 15 residues in the CDR3. Between the trimmed V and J ends, which lost 2 bases and 5 bases, there was a span of 16 bases. The CDR3, as DNA: TGCGCCAGCAGCTTAGGCAGGGGCGTGGAATATGGCTACACCTTC. Amino acid sequence: CASSLGRGVEYGYTF.

The chain links TRBV7-8 to TRBJ2-2; TRBD2 matches at 13 bases. Germline CDR1 and CDR2: SGHVS and FQNEAQ. The CDR3 sequence is 20 residues long. The trim removed 2 bases at V and 0 bases at J, leaving 9 bases unmatched. This CDR3 is CASSLPWTSGSQPNTGELFF. The CDR3 coding sequence is TGTGCCAGCAGCTTACCGTGGACTAGCGGGAGTCAACCGAACACCGGGGAGCTGTTTTTT.

The V and J genes are TRBV2 and TRBJ2-7; TRBD1 matches 8 bases. The V segment lost 8 bases and the J segment 1 base; nucleotides outside the gene matches: 16. Germline CDR1 reads SNHLY; CDR2 reads FYNNEI. This CDR3 has 17 amino acids. CDR3 sequence reads: CASGARQGPIESYEQYF. The CDR3 DNA sequence: TGTGCCAGCGGGGCCAGACAGGGGCCAATTGAATCCTACGAGCAGTACTTC.

This chain uses TRBV29-1 with TRBJ2-7; the D is unclear. V was trimmed by 1 base and J by 2 bases, leaving 6 bases between them. The CDR3 is made up of 12 amino acids. Germline CDR1 SQVTM, CDR2 ANQGSEA. In DNA, the CDR3 is TGCAGCGTTGAAGGGGAAGCCTACGAGCAGTACTTC. Residues: CSVEGEAYEQYF.

About this clone itself: Additional DNA sequences in this sample encode the identical CDR3. The chain couples TRBV19 to TRBJ1-1; D is unclear. Trimming took off 1 base at V and 4 bases at J, with 7 bases between the two ends. This CDR3 contains 13 residues. Germline V gives CDR1 LNHDA, CDR2 SQIVND (reference sequence). The CDR3 DNA sequence: TGTGCCAGTAGTATAGGTGGATTCACTGAAGCTTTCTTT. It encodes CASSIGGFTEAFF.

The chain recombines TRBV7-9 with TRBJ2-7, with 8 bases that match TRBD1. Unmatched junction bases numbered 15, after V lost 5 bases and J lost 6 bases. The CDR3 is made up of 16 amino acids. CDR1 and CDR2 (germline): SEHNR, FQNEAQ (reference sequence). This CDR3 reads CASSPPIRDRRGEQYF. In nucleotides, the CDR3 is TGTGCCAGCAGCCCCCCAATCCGGGACAGGAGGGGCGAGCAGTACTTC.

The CDR3 nucleotides read TGCGCCAGCAGCCTCCATAGCGGAATCGCCTACGAGCAGTACTTC. The encoded protein is CASSLHSGIAYEQYF. The rearrangement links TRBV4-3 to TRBJ2-7, with a tentative D call TRBD2 (6 bases). Germline values: CDR1 LGHNA, CDR2 YSLEER. Deletions cut 4 bases from V and 2 bases from J, with 15 bases between. The CDR3 extends over 15 amino acids.

The V gene is TRBV6-5, the J gene TRBJ2-7; TRBD1 aligns across 9 bases. Trimming cost V 6 bases and J 5 bases; bases outside gene matches: 8. CDR1 is MNHEY, CDR2 SVGAGI, per germline. The CDR3 is 14 amino acids. The CDR3 nucleotides are TGTGCCAGCAGGAAGGGACAGGGTATCAACGAGCAGTACTTC. This codes for CASRKGQGINEQYF.

The CDR3: CASSATNYGYTF. The CDR3 nucleotides are TGTGCCAGCAGCGCAACGAACTATGGCTACACCTTC. This chain uses TRBV9 with TRBJ1-2; D is ambiguous. With 3 bases removed from V and 2 bases from J, the gap between germline ends came to 5 bases. The CDR3 extends over 12 amino acids. Germline loops: CDR1 SGDLS, CDR2 YYNGEE.

The gene calls are TRBV29-1 and TRBJ2-3; the match to TRBD2 covers 9 bases. Trimming took 7 bases from V and 3 from J; bases not matched to a gene: 5. The CDR3 is 13 amino acids. The germline gives CDR1 SQVTM, CDR2 ANQGSEA. CDR3 DNA: TGCAGCGGGCGGGGGGGGCGTACAGATACGCAGTATTTT. It codes for CSGRGGRTDTQYF.

The V and J genes are TRBV2 and TRBJ2-3; D is tentatively TRBD1 or TRBD2 (6 bases each). The V end lost 2 bases, the J end lost 4 bases, and 13 bases lay between the germline ends. Germline-derived CDR1 and CDR2 are SNHLY and FYNNEI. The CDR3 loop spans 15 amino acids. The DNA of the CDR3 is TGTGCCAGCAGTGAAATGGGGGGCGGTGCAGATACGCAGTATTTT. Translating it yields CASSEMGGGADTQYF. Drawing the rest from reference TRBV2 and TRBJ2-3, the complete variable domain is EPEVTQTPSHQVTQMGQEVILRCVPISNHLYFYWYRQILGQKVEFLVSFYNNEISEKSEIFDDQFSVERPDGSNFTLKIRSTKLEDSAMYFCASSEMGGGADTQYFGPGTRLTVL.

The genes are TRBV6-5 and TRBJ1-6; D uncertain. This CDR3 is built from 14 residues. Trimming removed 6 bases from V and 1 base from J, with 7 bases in between. The germline CDR1 and CDR2 sequences are MNHEY and SVGAGI. The CDR3 bases are TGTGCCAGCAGAAGGACGTCCTATAATTCACCCCTCCACTTT. Translated: CASRRTSYNSPLHF.